This TCR beta chain was sequenced during a study of vaccination and CD4 T cells after COVID-19. Study-level points and caveats: The study found median SARS-CoV-2-reactive clonotypes rising from roughly 22 to 38, not significantly.

Treatment defined: approximately nine-day PBMC culture with coronavirus spike peptide pools or control peptides (ViraFEST assay). The germline V and J ends were trimmed by 3 bases and 0 bases, with 8 bases remaining between them. The germline V gene encodes CDR1 LNHDA and CDR2 SQIVND (reference sequence). This CDR3 is built from 14 residues. Once obtained from cultured CD4+ T cells, the DNA was sequenced using the Oncomine TCR Beta short-read assay. Each CDR3 protein gets one entry after TCRdb re-called the PCR reads with MiXCR. Of 13,000 or so distinct CDR3 sequences detected, 41% appear once; the ten largest clones hold about 9.2%. This clonotype came up a few times. Its specificity is not known.

This sample comprised CD4+ T cells from blood, cultured in vitro, obtained after SARS-CoV-2 vaccination. This sequence was found in a human donor who had recovered from COVID-19. V is TRBV19 and J is TRBJ1-2, with D possibly TRBD1 on 6 matching bases. The CDR3 DNA follows: TGTGCCAGTAGTATTGGGGGCTCTAACTATGGCTACACCTTC. It yields the protein CASSIGGSNYGYTF.